This TCR beta chain was identified in a study of T cell repertoires in cytomegalovirus infection. Findings of the study overall: The ex vivo response was dominated by HLA-C-restricted CMV-specific TCR beta clonotypes.

TCRdb redid the calling of the reads with MiXCR, one entry per CDR3 protein. The sample shows tens of thousands of distinct CDR3 sequences, roughly 20% of them seen only once. This clonotype was seen a handful of times. Its antigen is still unknown. This receptor was obtained from a human donor in good health (CMV status not recorded). Some clones in this sample may be carry-over from other donors' samples. Sequenced here: CD8+ T cells from cultured PBMCs, sampled from culture after CMV antigen stimulation.

The CDR3 loop is CASSQDIRAPGYEQYF. In DNA form, the CDR3 reads TGTGCCAGCAGCCAAGATATTCGGGCTCCTGGGTACGAGCAGTACTTC. The chain is built from TRBV4-2 and TRBJ2-7; D unclear. Deletions cut 0 bases from V and 4 bases from J, with 16 bases between. The CDR3 runs to 16 residues. Germline loops: CDR1 LGHNA, CDR2 YNFKEQ.